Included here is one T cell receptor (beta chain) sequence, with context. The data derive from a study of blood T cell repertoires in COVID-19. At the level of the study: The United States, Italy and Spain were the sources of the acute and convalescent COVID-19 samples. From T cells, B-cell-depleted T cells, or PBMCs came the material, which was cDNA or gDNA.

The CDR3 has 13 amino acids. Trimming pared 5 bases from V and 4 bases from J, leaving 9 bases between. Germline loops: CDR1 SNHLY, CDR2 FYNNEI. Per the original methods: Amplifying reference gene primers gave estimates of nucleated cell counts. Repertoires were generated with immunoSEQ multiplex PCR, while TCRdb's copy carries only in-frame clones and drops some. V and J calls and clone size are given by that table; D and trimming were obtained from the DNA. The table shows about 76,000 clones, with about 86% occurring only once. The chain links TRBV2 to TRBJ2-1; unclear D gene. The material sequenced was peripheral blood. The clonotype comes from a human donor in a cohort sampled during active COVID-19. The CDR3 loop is CASSYTMYNEQFF. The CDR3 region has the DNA TGTGCCAGCAGTTACACTATGTACAATGAGCAGTTCTTC.